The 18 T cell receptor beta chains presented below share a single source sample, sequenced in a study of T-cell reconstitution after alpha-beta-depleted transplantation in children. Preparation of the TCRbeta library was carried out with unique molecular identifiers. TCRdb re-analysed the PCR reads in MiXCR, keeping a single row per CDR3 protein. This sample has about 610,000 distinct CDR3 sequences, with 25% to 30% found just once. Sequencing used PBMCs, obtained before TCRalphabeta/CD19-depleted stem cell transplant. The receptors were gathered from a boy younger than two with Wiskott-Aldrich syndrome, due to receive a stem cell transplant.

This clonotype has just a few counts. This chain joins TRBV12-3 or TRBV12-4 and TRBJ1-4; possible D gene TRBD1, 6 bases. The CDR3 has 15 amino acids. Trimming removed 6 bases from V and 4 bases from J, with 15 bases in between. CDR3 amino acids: CASSLQQGSNEKLFF. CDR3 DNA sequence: TGTGCCAGCAGCTTGCAACAGGGCAGTAATGAAAAACTGTTTTTT.

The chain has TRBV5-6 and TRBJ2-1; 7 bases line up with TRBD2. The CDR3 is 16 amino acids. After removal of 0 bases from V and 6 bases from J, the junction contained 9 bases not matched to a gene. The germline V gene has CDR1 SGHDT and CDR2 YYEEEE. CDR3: CASSLALAGDRNEQFF. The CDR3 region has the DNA TGTGCCAGCAGCTTGGCCTTGGCGGGAGACCGCAATGAGCAGTTCTTC.

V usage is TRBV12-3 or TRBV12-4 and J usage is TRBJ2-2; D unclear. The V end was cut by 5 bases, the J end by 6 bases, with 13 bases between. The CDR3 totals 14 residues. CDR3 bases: TGTGCCAGCAGTCTAAGACATGAGGCCGGGGAGCTGTTTTTT. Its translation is CASSLRHEAGELFF.

The CDR3 bases are TGCGCCAGCAGCCAAGACGCAGGGGGAGGGAATCAGCCCCAGCATTTT. It codes for CASSQDAGGGNQPQHF. The J gene is TRBJ1-5, the V gene TRBV4-1, with 7 nucleotides matching TRBD1. V trimming: 0 bases; J trimming: 4 bases; junction bases outside the gene matches: 6. This CDR3 region has 16 residues. Germline V gene data show CDR1 as MGHRA and CDR2 as YSYEKL.

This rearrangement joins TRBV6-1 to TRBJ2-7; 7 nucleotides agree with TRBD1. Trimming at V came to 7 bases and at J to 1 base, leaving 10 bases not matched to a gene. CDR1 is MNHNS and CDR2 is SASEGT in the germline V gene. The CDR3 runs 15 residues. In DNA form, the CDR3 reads TGTGCCAGCATTCCTACCGGGACAGTATCCTACGAGCAGTACTTC. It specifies CASIPTGTVSYEQYF.

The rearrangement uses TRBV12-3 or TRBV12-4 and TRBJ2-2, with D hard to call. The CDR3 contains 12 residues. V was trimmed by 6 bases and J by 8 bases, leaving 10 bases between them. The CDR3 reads CASRGLGGELFF. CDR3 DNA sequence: TGTGCCAGCAGGGGCCTCGGGGGGGAGCTGTTTTTT.

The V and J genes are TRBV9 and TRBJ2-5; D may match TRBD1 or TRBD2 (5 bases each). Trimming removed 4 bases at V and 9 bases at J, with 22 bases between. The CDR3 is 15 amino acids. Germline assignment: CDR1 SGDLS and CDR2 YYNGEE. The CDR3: CASSPAGAVSGSQYF. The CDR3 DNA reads TGTGCCAGCAGCCCCGCCGGGGCCGTAAGTGGATCCCAGTACTTC.

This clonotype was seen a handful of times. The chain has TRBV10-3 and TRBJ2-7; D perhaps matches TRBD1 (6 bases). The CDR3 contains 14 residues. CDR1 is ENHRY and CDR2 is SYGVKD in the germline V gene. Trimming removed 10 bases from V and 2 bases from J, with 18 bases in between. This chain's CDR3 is CATQETGTPYEQYF. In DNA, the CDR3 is TGTGCCACCCAGGAAACAGGGACACCCTACGAGCAGTACTTC.

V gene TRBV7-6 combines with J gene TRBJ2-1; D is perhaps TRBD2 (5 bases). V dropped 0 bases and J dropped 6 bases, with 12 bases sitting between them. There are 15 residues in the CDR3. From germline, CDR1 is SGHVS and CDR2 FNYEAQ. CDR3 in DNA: TGTGCCAGCAGCTTAGCCTCCCATAGCGCCAATGAGCAGTTCTTC. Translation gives CASSLASHSANEQFF.

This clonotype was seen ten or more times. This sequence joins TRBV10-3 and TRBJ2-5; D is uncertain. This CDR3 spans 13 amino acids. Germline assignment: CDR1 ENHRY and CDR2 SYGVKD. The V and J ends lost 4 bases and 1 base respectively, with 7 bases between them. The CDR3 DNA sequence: TGTGCCATCAGTGCCCACCTCCAAGAGACCCAGTACTTC. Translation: CAISAHLQETQYF.

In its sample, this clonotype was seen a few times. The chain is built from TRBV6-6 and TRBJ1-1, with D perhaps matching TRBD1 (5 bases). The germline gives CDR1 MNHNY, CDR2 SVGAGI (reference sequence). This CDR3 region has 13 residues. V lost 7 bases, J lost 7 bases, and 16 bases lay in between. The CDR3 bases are TGTGCCAGCAACATCCGGGACGGGCATGAAGCTTTCTTT. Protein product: CASNIRDGHEAFF.

This CDR3 is CSASSGGQSEQFF. The DNA of the CDR3 is TGCAGTGCTAGTTCGGGAGGGCAGAGTGAGCAGTTCTTC. J is TRBJ2-1 and V is TRBV20-1, with TRBD2 identical over 8 bases. CDR1 is DFQATT and CDR2 is SNEGSKA in the germline V gene (reference sequence). The J segment lost 9 bases and the V segment lost 3 bases, leaving 7 bases of the junction unmatched. This CDR3 has 13 amino acids.

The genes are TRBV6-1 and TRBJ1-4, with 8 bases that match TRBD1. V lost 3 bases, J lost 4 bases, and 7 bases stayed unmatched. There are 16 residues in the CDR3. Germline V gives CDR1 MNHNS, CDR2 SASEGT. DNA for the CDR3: TGTGCCAGCAGTGACTACAGGGGGAGGGGTAATGAAAAACTGTTTTTT. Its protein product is CASSDYRGRGNEKLFF.

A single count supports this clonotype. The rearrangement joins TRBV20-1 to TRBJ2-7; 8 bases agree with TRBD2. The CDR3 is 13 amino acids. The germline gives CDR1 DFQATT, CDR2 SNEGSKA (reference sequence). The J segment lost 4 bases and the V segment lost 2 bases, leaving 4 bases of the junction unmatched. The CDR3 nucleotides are TGCAGTGCTAGACTAGCGGGTGAATACGAGCAGTACTTC. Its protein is CSARLAGEYEQYF.

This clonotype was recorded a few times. CDR3 DNA: TGTGCCATCAGTGACGGGGCGGATACGCAGTATTTT. Translating it yields CAISDGADTQYF. The rearrangement joins TRBV10-3 to TRBJ2-3; D is tentatively TRBD1 or TRBD2 (5 bases each). With 3 bases removed from V and 6 bases from J, the gap between germline ends came to 7 bases. Germline V gene lookup returns CDR1 ENHRY and CDR2 SYGVKD. The CDR3 runs to 12 residues.

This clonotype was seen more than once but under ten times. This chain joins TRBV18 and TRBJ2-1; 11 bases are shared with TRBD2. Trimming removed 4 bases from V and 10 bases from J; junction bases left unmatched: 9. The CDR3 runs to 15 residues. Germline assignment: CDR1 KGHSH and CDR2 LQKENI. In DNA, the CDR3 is TGTGCCAGCTCACTTTGGGGGACTAGCGGAAGAGAGCAGTTCTTC. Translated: CASSLWGTSGREQFF.

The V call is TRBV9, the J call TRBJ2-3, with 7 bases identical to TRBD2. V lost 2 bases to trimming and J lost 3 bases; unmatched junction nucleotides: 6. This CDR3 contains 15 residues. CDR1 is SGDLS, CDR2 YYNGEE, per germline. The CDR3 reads CASSVSGGWTDTQYF. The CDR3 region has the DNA TGTGCCAGCAGCGTGTCGGGAGGTTGGACAGATACGCAGTATTTT. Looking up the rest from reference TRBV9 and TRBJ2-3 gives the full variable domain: DSGVTQTPKHLITATGQRVTLRCSPRSGDLSVYWYQQSLDQGLQFLIQYYNGEERAKGNILERFSAQQFPDLHSELNLSSLELGDSALYFCASSVSGGWTDTQYFGPGTRLTVL.

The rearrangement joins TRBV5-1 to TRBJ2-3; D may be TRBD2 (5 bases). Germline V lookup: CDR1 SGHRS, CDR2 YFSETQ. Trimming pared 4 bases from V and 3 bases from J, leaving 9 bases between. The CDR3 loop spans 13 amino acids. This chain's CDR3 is CASSRLPTDTQYF. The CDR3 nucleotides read TGCGCCAGCAGCCGACTACCAACAGATACGCAGTATTTT.